Listed here is a single TCR beta chain. This record belongs to a study of technical replicates of blood from a handful of donors. Assay used: immunoSEQ multiplex PCR; TCRdb lists only in-frame clones, some missing. The sample has about 70,000 clones, roughly 96% seen once; the top ten hold approximately 0.2%. Germline assignment: CDR1 MGHRA and CDR2 YSYEKL. V gave up 2 bases and J gave up 1 base; unmatched junction bases: 6. The CDR3 loop spans 16 amino acids. This receptor was identified in a human donor in good health. J is TRBJ1-1 and V is TRBV4-1; 8 nucleotides agree with TRBD1. The specimen was T cells isolated from PBMCs. The DNA of the CDR3 is TGCGCCAGCAGCCAAAAATTAGGACAGGGGAACACTGAAGCTTTCTTT. Protein sequence: CASSQKLGQGNTEAFF.